Listed below are T cell receptor beta chains from one sample, sequenced in a study of CD8+CD57+ T cells in acquired aplastic anemia. TCRdb passed the reads through MiXCR, listing each CDR3 protein once. Here the sample spans roughly 420,000 distinct CDR3 sequences, 65% to 75% being singletons. Sample: sorted CD4+, CD8+, or CD8+CD57+ T cells (not recorded which) from PBMCs. These receptors were obtained from a human donor in good health, serving as a control. Each CDR3 is given without its conserved first and last residue.

cdr3_aa | cdr3_length | v_call
ASNRSGGEEFFG | 12 | TRBV7-2
SASGEGADELF | 11 | TRBV20-1
ASSFRSGGGVGE | 12 | TRBV7-9
SVVTGGLHTEAF | 12 | TRBV20-1
ASSLHRDTDTQY | 12 | TRBV5-1
SADRSGNQPQH | 11 | TRBV20-1
ASSPHQGAGGYTH | 13 | TRBV7-9
ASSSWTGTNAHY | 12 | TRBV7-7
ASSVGLRDTEAF | 12 | TRBV2
ASSTGQINQPQH | 12 | TRBV15
ASSVSYGQGSNQPQH | 15 | TRBV9
SARSPGYETQY | 11 | TRBV20-1
ATSSNTEAETIY | 12 | TRBV7-2
SARETGLAGAGSYEQY | 16 | TRBV20-1
ASSSGAGGVGTQ | 12 | TRBV7-2
AWRGGGAGYEQY | 12 | TRBV30
ASSVGRGVDEQY | 12 | TRBV5-5
ATPTGESFSPLH | 12 | TRBV24-1
ASSVDPRNTEAF | 12 | TRBV9
SATGQGSSSPLH | 12 | TRBV20-1
ASSQDPVKTGGASPKNIQY | 19 | TRBV4-3
ASSLTGGNTDTQY | 13 | TRBV4-2
ASSQSLADHPHH | 12 | TRBV7-2
ASSLRPDSNHPQH | 13 | TRBV7-4
SASPGGEQY | 9 | TRBV29-1
ARCLSGNETLF | 11 | TRBV11-3
ATSDLTRGGTDTQY | 14 | TRBV24-1
AWSNGALASTEAF | 13 | TRBV30
ASSRGPDYEQY | 11 | TRBV7-2